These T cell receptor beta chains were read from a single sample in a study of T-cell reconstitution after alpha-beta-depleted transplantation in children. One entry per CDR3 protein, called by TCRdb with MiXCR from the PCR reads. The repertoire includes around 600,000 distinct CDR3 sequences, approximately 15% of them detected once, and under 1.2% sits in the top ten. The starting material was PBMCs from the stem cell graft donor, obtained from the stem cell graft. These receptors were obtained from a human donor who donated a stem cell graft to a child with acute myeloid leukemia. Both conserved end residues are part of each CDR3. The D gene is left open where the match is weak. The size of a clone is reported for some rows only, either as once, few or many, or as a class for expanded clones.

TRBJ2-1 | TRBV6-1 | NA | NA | CASSERTIYNEQFF | TGTGCCAGCAGTGAAAGGACAATTTACAATGAGCAGTTCTTC
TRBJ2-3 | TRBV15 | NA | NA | CATSSGWGSTDTQYF | TGTGCCACCAGCAGCGGATGGGGGAGCACAGATACGCAGTATTTT
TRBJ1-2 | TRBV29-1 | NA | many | CSVAGYGYTF | TGCAGCGTTGCCGGATATGGCTACACCTTC
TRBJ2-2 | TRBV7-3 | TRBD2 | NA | CASSSSSGGAGVTGELFF | TGTGCCAGCAGCTCTAGTAGCGGGGGGGCCGGCGTCACCGGGGAGCTGTTTTTT
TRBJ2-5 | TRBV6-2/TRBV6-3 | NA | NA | CASSYSRPSDETQYF | TGTGCCAGCAGTTATTCCCGACCTTCTGACGAGACCCAGTACTTC
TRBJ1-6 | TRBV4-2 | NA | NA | CASSQDGTPSSYNSPLHF | TGTGCCAGCAGCCAAGATGGGACACCGAGCTCCTATAATTCACCCCTCCACTTT
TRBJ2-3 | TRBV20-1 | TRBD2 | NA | CSASGLAGALNTDTQYF | TGCAGTGCGTCGGGACTAGCGGGGGCCCTTAATACAGATACGCAGTATTTT
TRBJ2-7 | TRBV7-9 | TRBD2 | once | CASSAGLAGGLLGEQYF | TGTGCCAGCAGCGCCGGACTAGCGGGGGGGCTCCTTGGCGAGCAGTACTTC
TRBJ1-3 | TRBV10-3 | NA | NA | CAIRARALRNTIYF | TGTGCCATCAGGGCTCGGGCCCTCCGAAACACCATATATTTT
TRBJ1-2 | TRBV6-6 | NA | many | CASSPGDIYGYTF | TGTGCCAGCAGCCCCGGGGACATCTATGGCTACACCTTC
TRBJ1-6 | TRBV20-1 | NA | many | CSATEEGSYNSPLHF | TGCAGTGCTACCGAAGAGGGCTCCTATAATTCACCCCTCCACTTT
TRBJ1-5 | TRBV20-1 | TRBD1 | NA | CSAREPGQGVENSNQPQHF | TGCAGTGCTAGAGAACCGGGACAGGGAGTAGAAAATAGCAATCAGCCCCAGCATTTT
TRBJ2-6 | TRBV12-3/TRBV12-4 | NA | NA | CASSFILSSAGSSGANVLTF | TGTGCCAGCAGTTTCATTCTTTCTTCGGCAGGGAGCTCTGGGGCCAACGTCCTGACTTTC
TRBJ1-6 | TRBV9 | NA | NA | CASSPRIYKDGEDSPLHF | TGTGCCAGCAGCCCCCGGATATATAAGGACGGAGAGGATTCGCCCCTCCACTTT